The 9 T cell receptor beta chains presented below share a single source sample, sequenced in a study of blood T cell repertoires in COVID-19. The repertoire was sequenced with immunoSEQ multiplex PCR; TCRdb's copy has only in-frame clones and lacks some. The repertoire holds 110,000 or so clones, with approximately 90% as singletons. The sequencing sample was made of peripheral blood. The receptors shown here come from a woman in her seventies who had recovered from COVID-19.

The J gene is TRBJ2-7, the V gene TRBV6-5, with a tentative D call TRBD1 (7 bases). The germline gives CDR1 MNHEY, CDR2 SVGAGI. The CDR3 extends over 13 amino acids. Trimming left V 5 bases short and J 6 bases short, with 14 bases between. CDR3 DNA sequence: TGTGCCAGCAGTAAATCTCAGGGGGGCGAGCAGTACTTC. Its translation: CASSKSQGGEQYF.

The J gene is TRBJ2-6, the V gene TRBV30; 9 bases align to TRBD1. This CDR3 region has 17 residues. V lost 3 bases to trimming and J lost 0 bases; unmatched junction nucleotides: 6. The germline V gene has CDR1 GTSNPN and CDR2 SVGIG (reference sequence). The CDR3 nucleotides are TGTGCCTGGAGGACCGGGACAGGGAACTCTGGGGCCAACGTCCTGACTTTC. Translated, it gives CAWRTGTGNSGANVLTF.

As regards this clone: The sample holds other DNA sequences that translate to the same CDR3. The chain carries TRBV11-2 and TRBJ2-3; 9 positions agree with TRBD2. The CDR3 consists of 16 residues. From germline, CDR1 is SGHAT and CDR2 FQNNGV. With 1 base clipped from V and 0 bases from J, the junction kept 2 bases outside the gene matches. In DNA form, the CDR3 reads TGTGCCAGCAGCTTAGGGGCGGGGGGGAGCACAGATACGCAGTATTTT. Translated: CASSLGAGGSTDTQYF.

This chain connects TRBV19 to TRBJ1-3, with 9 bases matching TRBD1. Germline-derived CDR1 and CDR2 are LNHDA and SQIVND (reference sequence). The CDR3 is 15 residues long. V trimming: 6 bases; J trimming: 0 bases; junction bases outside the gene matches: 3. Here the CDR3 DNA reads TGTGCCAGTAGCCCGACAGGGGGCTCTGGAAACACCATATATTTT. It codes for CASSPTGGSGNTIYF.

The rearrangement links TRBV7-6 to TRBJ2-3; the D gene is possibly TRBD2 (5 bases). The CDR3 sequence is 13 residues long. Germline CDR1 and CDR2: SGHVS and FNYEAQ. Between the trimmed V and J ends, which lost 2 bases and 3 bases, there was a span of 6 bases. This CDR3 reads CASSLTGTDTQYF. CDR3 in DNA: TGTGCCAGCAGCTTAACGGGGACAGATACGCAGTATTTT. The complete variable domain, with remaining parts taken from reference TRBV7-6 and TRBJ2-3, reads GAGVSQSPRYKVTKRGQDVALRCDPISGHVSLYWYRQALGQGPEFLTYFNYEAQQDKSGLPNDRFSAERPEGSISTLTIQRTEQRDSAMYRCASSLTGTDTQYFGPGTRLTVL.

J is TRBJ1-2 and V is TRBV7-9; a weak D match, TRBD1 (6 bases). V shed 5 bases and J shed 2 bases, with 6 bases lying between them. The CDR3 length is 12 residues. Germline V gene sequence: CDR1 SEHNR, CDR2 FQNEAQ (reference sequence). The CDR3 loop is CASSTGNYGYTF. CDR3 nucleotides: TGTGCCAGCAGCACAGGGAACTATGGCTACACCTTC.

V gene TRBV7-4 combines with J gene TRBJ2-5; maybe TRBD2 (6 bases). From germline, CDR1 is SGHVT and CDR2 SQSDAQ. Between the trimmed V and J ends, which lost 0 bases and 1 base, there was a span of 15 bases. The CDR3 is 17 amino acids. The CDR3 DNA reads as TGTGCCAGCAGCTTAGCGTCGGAGGGACCCCTCCAAGAGACCCAGTACTTC. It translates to CASSLASEGPLQETQYF. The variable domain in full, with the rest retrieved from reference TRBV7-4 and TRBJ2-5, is GAGVSQSPRYKVAKRGRDVALRCDSISGHVTLYWYRQTLGQGSEVLTYSQSDAQRDKSGRPSGRFSAERPERSVSTLKIQRTEQGDSAVYLCASSLASEGPLQETQYFGPGTRLLVL.

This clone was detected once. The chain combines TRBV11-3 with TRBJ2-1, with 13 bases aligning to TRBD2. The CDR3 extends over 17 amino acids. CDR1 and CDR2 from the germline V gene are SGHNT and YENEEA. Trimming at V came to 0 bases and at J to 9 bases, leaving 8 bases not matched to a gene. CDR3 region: CASSLDPTSGGTGEQFF. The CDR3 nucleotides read TGTGCCAGCAGCTTAGACCCGACTAGCGGGGGGACGGGTGAGCAGTTCTTC.

The CDR3 sequence: CASSLGPLAGNTDTQYF. In DNA form, the CDR3 reads TGTGCCAGCAGCTTAGGGCCTCTAGCGGGCAACACAGATACGCAGTATTTT. The V gene is TRBV7-2, the J gene TRBJ2-3; the match to TRBD2 covers 8 bases. V shed 1 base and J 2 bases; nucleotides not matched to a gene: 8. Germline values: CDR1 SGHTA, CDR2 FQGNSA. The CDR3 totals 17 residues.